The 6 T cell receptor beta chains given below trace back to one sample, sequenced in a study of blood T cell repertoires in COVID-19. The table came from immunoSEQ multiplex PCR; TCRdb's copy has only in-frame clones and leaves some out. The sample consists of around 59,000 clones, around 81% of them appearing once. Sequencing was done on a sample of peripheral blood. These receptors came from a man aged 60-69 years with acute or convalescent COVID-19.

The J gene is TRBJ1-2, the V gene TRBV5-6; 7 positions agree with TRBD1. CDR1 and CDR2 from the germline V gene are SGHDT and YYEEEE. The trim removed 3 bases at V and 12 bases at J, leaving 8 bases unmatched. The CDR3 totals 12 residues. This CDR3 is CASSSTRGTNTF. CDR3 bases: TGTGCCAGCAGCTCAACCAGGGGGACAAACACCTTC.

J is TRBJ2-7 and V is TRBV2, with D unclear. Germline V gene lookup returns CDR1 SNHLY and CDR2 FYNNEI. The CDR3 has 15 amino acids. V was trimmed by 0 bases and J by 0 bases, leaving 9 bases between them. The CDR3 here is CASSEAPAFSYEQYF. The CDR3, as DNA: TGTGCCAGCAGTGAAGCGCCAGCGTTCTCCTACGAGCAGTACTTC. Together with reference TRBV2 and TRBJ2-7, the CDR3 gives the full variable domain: EPEVTQTPSHQVTQMGQEVILRCVPISNHLYFYWYRQILGQKVEFLVSFYNNEISEKSEIFDDQFSVERPDGSNFTLKIRSTKLEDSAMYFCASSEAPAFSYEQYFGPGTRLTVT.

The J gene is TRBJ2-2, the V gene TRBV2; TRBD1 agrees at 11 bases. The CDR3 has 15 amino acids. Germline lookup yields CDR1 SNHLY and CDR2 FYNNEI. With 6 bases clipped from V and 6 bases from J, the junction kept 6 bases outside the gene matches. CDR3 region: CASRAPGQGAGELFF. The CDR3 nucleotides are TGTGCCAGCAGGGCACCGGGACAGGGGGCCGGGGAGCTGTTTTTT.

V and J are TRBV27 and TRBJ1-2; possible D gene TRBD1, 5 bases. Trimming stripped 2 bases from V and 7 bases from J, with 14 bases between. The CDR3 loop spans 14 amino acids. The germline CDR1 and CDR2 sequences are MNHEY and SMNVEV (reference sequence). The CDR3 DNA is TGTGCCAGCAGTTTAGGCAGGGCTGCTAGTGGCTACACCTTC. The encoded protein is CASSLGRAASGYTF.

The CDR3 loop is CADRDTDTGELFF. As DNA, the CDR3 is TGTGCCGACCGGGACACGGACACCGGGGAGCTGTTTTTT. This chain joins TRBV2 and TRBJ2-2, with D possibly TRBD1 on 6 matching bases. Trimming took 11 bases from V and 3 from J, leaving 13 bases between them. Germline V gene data show CDR1 as SNHLY and CDR2 as FYNNEI. There are 13 residues in the CDR3.

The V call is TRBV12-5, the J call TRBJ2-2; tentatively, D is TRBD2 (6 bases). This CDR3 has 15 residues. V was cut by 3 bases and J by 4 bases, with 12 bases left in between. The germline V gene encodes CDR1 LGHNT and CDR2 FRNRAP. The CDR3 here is CASGLSRGGTGELFF. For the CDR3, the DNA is TGTGCTAGTGGTTTAAGTAGGGGAGGCACCGGGGAGCTGTTTTTT.